These 8 T cell receptor beta chains were all obtained from the same sample, sequenced in a study of OX40 agonist ivuxolimab in advanced cancers. The data were produced by immunoSEQ multiplex PCR, yet TCRdb's version contains in-frame clones alone and is incomplete. The sample has approximately 130,000 clones, about nine tenths seen once. The sequencing used CD4+ or CD8+ T cells sorted from blood, collected in a trial of the OX40 agonist ivuxolimab. The receptors stem from an adult with an advanced solid tumor such as melanoma, head and neck, liver or kidney cancer.

The V and J genes are TRBV30 and TRBJ1-1; the D gene is possibly TRBD1 (6 bases). The CDR3 has 13 amino acids. The V gene lost 0 bases and the J gene lost 4 bases, with 9 bases spanning the gap. The V gene's germline CDR1 is GTSNPN and CDR2 SVGIG (reference sequence). The CDR3 DNA sequence: TGTGCCTGGAGTGTATTAGGGGGCACTGAAGCTTTCTTT. Amino acid sequence: CAWSVLGGTEAFF.

The chain combines TRBV7-2 with TRBJ1-6, with D perhaps matching TRBD1 (5 bases). From germline, CDR1 is SGHTA and CDR2 FQGNSA. CDR3 size: 17 residues. Trimming removed 0 bases at V and 0 bases at J, with 9 bases between. The CDR3 protein is CASSLALDSSYNSPLHF. The CDR3 coding sequence is TGTGCCAGCAGCTTAGCGCTCGACAGCTCCTATAATTCACCCCTCCACTTT.

V gene TRBV6-1 combines with J gene TRBJ1-2; tentative D call: TRBD1 (6 bases). CDR3 length equals 14 residues. Looked up from germline, CDR1 is MNHNS and CDR2 is SASEGT. Deletions cut 6 bases from V and 2 bases from J, with 13 bases between. CDR3 loop: CASSFPDSNYGYTF. The CDR3 nucleotides are TGTGCCAGCAGCTTCCCGGACAGCAACTATGGCTACACCTTC.

The chain recombines TRBV28 with TRBJ2-7; D call uncertain. The CDR3 is 12 amino acids. Germline CDR1 reads MDHEN; CDR2 reads SYDVKM. Trimming took off 7 bases at V and 2 bases at J, with 9 bases between the two ends. The CDR3 loop is CASNRGPYEQYF. For the CDR3, the DNA is TGTGCCAGCAACCGCGGCCCCTACGAGCAGTACTTC.

CDR3 nucleotides: TGTGCCAGCAGTGAAGCCTACGGGACAGGGGTTGCCAAAAACATTCAGTACTTC. Encoded protein: CASSEAYGTGVAKNIQYF. This chain connects TRBV6-1 to TRBJ2-4; 10 nucleotides align to TRBD1. Germline V gives CDR1 MNHNS, CDR2 SASEGT. Trimming cost V 0 bases and J 1 base; bases outside gene matches: 6. CDR3 length equals 18 residues.

The chain is built from TRBV7-2 and TRBJ2-4; TRBD2 is a possible D gene (6 bases). In germline, CDR1 is SGHTA, CDR2 FQGNSA. Trimming took 5 bases from V and 2 from J, leaving 10 bases between them. The CDR3 covers 14 residues. The CDR3 here is CASSPRGTKNIQYF. The CDR3 bases are TGTGCCAGCAGCCCCCGGGGGACCAAAAACATTCAGTACTTC.

The genes are TRBV28 and TRBJ1-1; 7 bases fit TRBD1. V trimming: 5 bases; J trimming: 4 bases; junction bases outside the gene matches: 7. This CDR3 region has 14 residues. Germline V lookup: CDR1 MDHEN, CDR2 SYDVKM. CDR3 sequence reads: CASSIGRGSTEAFF. For the CDR3, the DNA is TGTGCCAGCAGTATCGGCAGGGGGAGCACTGAAGCTTTCTTT.

The J gene is TRBJ2-1, the V gene TRBV27; no clear D. CDR1 and CDR2 from the germline V gene are MNHEY and SMNVEV (reference sequence). The CDR3 runs to 16 residues. V was cut by 4 bases and J by 7 bases, with 20 bases left in between. The CDR3 region has the DNA TGTGCCAGCAGTTCCCCCTATCAGGACGGGCAAAATGAGCAGTTCTTC. It yields the protein CASSSPYQDGQNEQFF.